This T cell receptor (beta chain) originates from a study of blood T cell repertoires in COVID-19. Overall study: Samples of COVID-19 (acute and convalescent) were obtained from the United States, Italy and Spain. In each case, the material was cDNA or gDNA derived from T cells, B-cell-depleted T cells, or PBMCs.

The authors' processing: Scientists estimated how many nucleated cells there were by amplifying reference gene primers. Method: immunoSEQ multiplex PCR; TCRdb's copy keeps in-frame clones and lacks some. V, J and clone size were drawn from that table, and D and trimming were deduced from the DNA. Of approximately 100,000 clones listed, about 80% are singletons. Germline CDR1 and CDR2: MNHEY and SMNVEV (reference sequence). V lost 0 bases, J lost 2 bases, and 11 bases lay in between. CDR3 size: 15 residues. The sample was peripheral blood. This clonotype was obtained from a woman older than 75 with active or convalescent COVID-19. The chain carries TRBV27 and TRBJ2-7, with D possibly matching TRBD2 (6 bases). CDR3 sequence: CASSLSGTGTYEQYF. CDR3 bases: TGTGCCAGCAGTTTATCTGGGACTGGAACCTACGAGCAGTACTTC.